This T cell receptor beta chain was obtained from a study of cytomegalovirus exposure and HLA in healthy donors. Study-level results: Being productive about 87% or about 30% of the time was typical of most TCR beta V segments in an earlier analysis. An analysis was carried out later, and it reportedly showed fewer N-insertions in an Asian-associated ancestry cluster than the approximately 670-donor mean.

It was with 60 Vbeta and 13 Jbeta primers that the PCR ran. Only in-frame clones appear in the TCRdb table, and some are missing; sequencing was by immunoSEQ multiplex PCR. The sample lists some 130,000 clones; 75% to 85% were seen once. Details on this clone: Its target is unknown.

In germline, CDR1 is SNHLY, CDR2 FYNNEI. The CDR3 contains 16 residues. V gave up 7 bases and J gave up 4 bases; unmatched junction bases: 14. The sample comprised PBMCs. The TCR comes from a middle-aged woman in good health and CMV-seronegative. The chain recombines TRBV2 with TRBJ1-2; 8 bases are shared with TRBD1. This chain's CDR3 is CASTLHSQGAGYGYTF. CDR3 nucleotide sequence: TGTGCCAGCACACTCCACTCCCAGGGGGCAGGCTATGGCTACACCTTC.